Listed below are T cell receptor beta chains from one sample, sequenced in a study of PD-1 blockade in classical Hodgkin lymphoma. Libraries were prepared by immunoSEQ multiplex PCR; TCRdb keeps only in-frame clonotypes and omits some of them. Counted here are over 11,000 clones, about 73% occurring once; the ten biggest clones make up under 30%. Material: peripheral blood mononuclear cells (PBMCs), obtained before the second cycle of nivolumab. These receptors were collected from a human donor with classical Hodgkin lymphoma. The CDR3 runs from the conserved cysteine through the conserved F or W. D genes are given only for firm matches. For some rows the clone size is stated as once, few or many, or as a class when expanded; others skip it.

D gene,J gene,clone size,V gene,CDR3 protein,CDR3 DNA
NA,TRBJ2-1,once,TRBV5-1,CASSLTDREQFF,TGCGCCAGCAGCTTGACCGACCGAGAGCAGTTCTTC
NA,TRBJ1-2,NA,TRBV7-6,CASSLAQGAGHGYTF,TGTGCCAGCAGCTTAGCACAGGGCGCGGGGCATGGCTACACCTTC
NA,TRBJ1-1,NA,TRBV14,CASSQARLEAFF,TGTGCCAGCAGCCAAGCCAGGCTCGAAGCTTTCTTT
TRBD2,TRBJ2-2,NA,TRBV6-5,CASRPGLAIGELFF,TGTGCCAGCAGGCCGGGACTAGCGATCGGGGAGCTGTTTTTT
NA,TRBJ1-4,once,TRBV11-2,CASSLGALSNEKLFF,TGTGCCAGCAGCCTTGGGGCCCTCTCTAATGAAAAACTGTTTTTT
NA,TRBJ1-2,NA,TRBV14,CASSNPGAPPYGYTF,TGTGCCAGCAGCAACCCGGGGGCGCCGCCCTATGGCTACACCTTC
TRBD2,TRBJ2-3,few,TRBV6-4,CASSRTRFADTQYF,TGTGCCAGCAGCCGGACTAGATTTGCAGATACGCAGTATTTT
NA,TRBJ2-5,few,TRBV5-1,CASSLVGYGETQYF,TGCGCCAGCAGCTTGGTGGGGTATGGAGAGACCCAGTACTTC
NA,TRBJ2-2,NA,TRBV11-2,CASSLRGLSALFF,TGTGCCAGCAGCTTACGAGGGCTATCTGCGCTGTTTTTT
NA,TRBJ1-5,NA,TRBV18,CASSPGGYEPQHF,TGTGCCAGCTCCCCGGGGGGTTACGAGCCCCAGCATTTT
NA,TRBJ2-2,NA,TRBV5-1,CASSLVSGFTGELFF,TGCGCCAGCAGCTTGGTATCAGGTTTCACCGGGGAGCTGTTTTTT
TRBD2,TRBJ2-1,NA,TRBV19,CASSRRTSGEQFF,TGTGCCAGTAGTAGACGGACTAGCGGTGAGCAGTTCTTC
TRBD1,TRBJ1-1,once,TRBV27,CASSPVRFRTGSNTEAFF,TGTGCCAGCAGTCCCGTCCGATTTAGGACAGGGTCGAACACTGAAGCTTTCTTT
TRBD1,TRBJ2-5,once,TRBV19,CASSIPGQGSETQYF,TGTGCCAGTAGTATCCCGGGACAGGGGTCGGAGACCCAGTACTTC
NA,TRBJ2-3,NA,TRBV29-1,CSVESRRGRDTQYF,TGCAGCGTTGAGTCGAGGAGGGGGAGGGATACGCAGTATTTT
NA,TRBJ2-1,NA,TRBV7-2,CASSLDSRSYNEQFF,TGTGCCAGCAGCTTGGACAGCCGCTCCTACAATGAGCAGTTCTTC
NA,TRBJ1-2,NA,TRBV5-1,CASSLNSANYGYTF,TGCGCCAGCAGCTTGAACTCTGCTAACTATGGCTACACCTTC
NA,TRBJ2-7,NA,TRBV27,CASRDNDYEQYF,TGTGCCAGCAGGGACAACGATTACGAGCAGTACTTC
NA,TRBJ1-6,NA,TRBV19,CASSTSLADNSPLHF,TGTGCCAGTAGTACATCCTTGGCAGATAATTCACCCCTCCACTTT
NA,TRBJ2-7,NA,TRBV2,CASKRNRPYEQYF,TGTGCCAGCAAAAGGAACAGACCCTACGAGCAGTACTTC
NA,TRBJ1-1,once,TRBV7-2,CASSLGGADTEAFF,TGTGCCAGCAGCTTAGGGGGCGCAGACACTGAAGCTTTCTTT
NA,TRBJ1-2,NA,TRBV6-4,CASITRRVYGYTF,TGTGCCAGCATAACCCGACGGGTATATGGCTACACCTTC
NA,TRBJ2-2,medium-sized,TRBV6-5,CASSYGDYGELFF,TGTGCCAGCAGTTACGGGGATTACGGGGAGCTGTTTTTT
NA,TRBJ2-7,NA,TRBV7-9,CASSLGSLDYEQYF,TGTGCCAGCAGCTTAGGTTCATTGGACTACGAGCAGTACTTC
TRBD1,TRBJ1-2,NA,TRBV15,CATSGDRFFGGYTF,TGTGCCACCAGCGGGGACAGGTTTTTTGGTGGCTACACCTTC
NA,TRBJ2-7,NA,TRBV5-7,CASRDQGRTWRPYEQYF,TGTGCCAGCCGAGATCAGGGCCGGACATGGAGGCCCTACGAGCAGTACTTC
NA,TRBJ2-4,NA,TRBV9,CASSSGQKKNIQYF,TGTGCCAGCAGCTCCGGACAGAAAAAAAACATTCAGTACTTC
NA,TRBJ2-7,few,TRBV7-9,CASSSPDSSYEQYF,TGTGCCAGCAGCTCCCCAGACAGCTCCTACGAGCAGTACTTC
NA,TRBJ2-2,NA,TRBV11-2,CASSPGLTNTGELFF,TGTGCCAGCAGCCCCGGACTTACGAACACCGGGGAGCTGTTTTTT
NA,TRBJ1-6,NA,TRBV2,CASTLSGLYNSPLHF,TGTGCCAGCACCCTCTCAGGGCTCTATAATTCACCCCTCCACTTT
NA,TRBJ1-1,NA,TRBV2,CASSRRMNTEAFF,TGTGCCAGCAGCCGAAGGATGAACACTGAAGCTTTCTTT
TRBD1,TRBJ1-5,few,TRBV6-1,CASIGQASLPQHF,TGTGCCAGCATCGGACAGGCCTCGTTGCCCCAGCATTTT
TRBD2,TRBJ2-2,NA,TRBV4-1,CASSQEDGRPLSGELFF,TGCGCCAGCAGCCAAGAGGACGGGAGGCCCCTCTCCGGGGAGCTGTTTTTT
NA,TRBJ2-3,NA,TRBV6-5,CASSYTTPWWDTQYF,TGTGCCAGCAGTTACACGACCCCATGGTGGGATACGCAGTATTTT
NA,TRBJ2-2,NA,TRBV28,CASTIRGELFF,TGTGCCAGCACTATTCGCGGGGAGCTGTTTTTT
TRBD1,TRBJ1-3,once,TRBV18,CASSPVPGQGANLFGNTIYF,TGTGCCAGCTCACCAGTCCCGGGACAGGGGGCGAACCTCTTTGGAAACACCATATATTTT
TRBD1,TRBJ2-3,NA,TRBV7-2,CASRRDRVDTDTQYF,TGTGCCAGCAGAAGGGACAGGGTAGACACAGATACGCAGTATTTT
TRBD1,TRBJ1-2,NA,TRBV2,CASTQGGGYTF,TGTGCCAGCACACAGGGGGGCGGCTACACCTTC
NA,TRBJ1-1,NA,TRBV7-2,CASSSSMRGTEAFF,TGTGCCAGCAGCTCTTCCATGAGGGGCACTGAAGCTTTCTTT
NA,TRBJ1-2,NA,TRBV6-6,CAIWSVYGYTF,TGTGCCATCTGGTCGGTCTATGGCTACACCTTC
NA,TRBJ1-1,NA,TRBV28,CASSLLGGAEAFF,TGTGCCAGCAGTCTTCTCGGGGGGGCTGAAGCTTTCTTT
NA,TRBJ2-1,NA,TRBV4-3,CASSQDTLYNEQFF,TGCGCCAGCAGCCAAGATACCCTCTACAATGAGCAGTTCTTC
TRBD1,TRBJ2-7,few,TRBV5-5,CASSFRGISYEQYF,TGTGCCAGCAGCTTCAGGGGGATTAGCTACGAGCAGTACTTC
TRBD1,TRBJ1-4,NA,TRBV4-1,CASSQHLGTGNEKLFF,TGCGCCAGCAGCCAACACCTAGGGACAGGGAACGAAAAACTGTTTTTT
TRBD1,TRBJ2-3,NA,TRBV9,CASSTTGGRDTQYF,TGTGCCAGCAGCACGACAGGGGGGCGAGATACGCAGTATTTT
NA,TRBJ2-4,NA,TRBV7-8,CASSLLAGLVQYF,TGTGCCAGCAGCTTATTAGCAGGCTTGGTCCAGTACTTC
TRBD1,TRBJ1-2,few,TRBV7-6,CASSLFLQGARNYGYTF,TGTGCCAGCAGCTTATTTTTACAGGGGGCTCGGAACTATGGCTACACCTTC